This T cell receptor (beta chain) was found in a study of T cells in Graves' hyperthyroidism and ophthalmopathy. Study-wide results and limits: Blood also carried most thyroid clonotypes expanded above 0.001.

Researchers amplified the TCR beta CDR3 regions from RNA transcripts. A set of HTBI primers served as the primers for a first-round RT-PCR of the TCR CDR3. Via MiXCR, TCRdb re-called the multiplex PCR reads, giving one row per CDR3 protein. The repertoire has over 650,000 distinct CDR3 sequences, 16% of them found once; the top ten carry approximately 8.4%. Every diagnosis used clinical symptoms, serum thyroxine and TRAb, thyroid ultrasound and orbital computed tomography. About 9.4 ml fresh peripheral blood yielded the PBMCs. The CDR3 loop spans 16 amino acids. The germline V gene has CDR1 SGHAT and CDR2 FQNNGV. V lost 5 bases, J lost 3 bases, and 17 bases lay in between. In this sample, this clonotype turned up a few times. Its specificity is unknown.

The genes are TRBV11-2 and TRBJ2-1; possibly TRBD2 for D (6 bases). Specimen: blood. This clonotype originated in a man aged 18 to 30 with Graves' hyperthyroidism. The CDR3 DNA reads TGTGCCAGCAGCCCCCGACTAGGTGGTTTCTACAATGAGCAGTTCTTC. Encoded protein: CASSPRLGGFYNEQFF.